This is a list of T cell receptor beta chains from one sample in a study of shared clonotypes between healthy human individuals. Data came from immunoSEQ multiplex PCR; TCRdb stores just in-frame clones and leaves some out. The data contain around 510,000 clones, roughly 95% of them seen just once; the ten biggest clones take up about 0.06%. The source material was naive CD4+ T cells sorted from blood. Source of these receptors: a woman aged 25-40 years in good health. The CDR3 runs from the conserved cysteine through the conserved F or W. Each record gives: D gene, clone size, V gene, J gene, CDR3 DNA, CDR3 protein. The D gene is left open where the match is weak. Some rows have no size entry. The others give once, few or many, or a class for an expanded clone.

D gene: TRBD1
clone size: NA
V gene: TRBV27
J gene: TRBJ2-7
CDR3 DNA: TGTGCCAGCTCCAGCCGAGGGGGCGCTCCCTACGAGCAGTACTTC
CDR3 protein: CASSSRGGAPYEQYF

D gene: NA
clone size: NA
V gene: TRBV11-3
J gene: TRBJ2-2
CDR3 DNA: TGTGCCAGCAGCGTCGACATGTCCGGGGAGCTGTTTTTT
CDR3 protein: CASSVDMSGELFF

D gene: NA
clone size: NA
V gene: TRBV7-8
J gene: TRBJ2-7
CDR3 DNA: TGTGCCAGCAGCCTCCGGGACCTCTACGAGCAGTACTTC
CDR3 protein: CASSLRDLYEQYF

D gene: NA
clone size: NA
V gene: TRBV6-1
J gene: TRBJ2-3
CDR3 DNA: TGTGCCAGCAGCCTCCAGGGGTCTAGCACAGATACGCAGTATTTT
CDR3 protein: CASSLQGSSTDTQYF

D gene: TRBD2
clone size: NA
V gene: TRBV5-1
J gene: TRBJ2-3
CDR3 DNA: TGCGCCAGCAGCTTGGTACGGGAGGGCCGGCGGTCAGATACGCAGTATTTT
CDR3 protein: CASSLVREGRRSDTQYF

D gene: NA
clone size: once
V gene: TRBV4-1
J gene: TRBJ2-7
CDR3 DNA: TGCGCCAGCAAAAAAGTAGGGGCAGCGCGTGACGGCGAGCAGTACTTC
CDR3 protein: CASKKVGAARDGEQYF

D gene: NA
clone size: NA
V gene: TRBV4-2
J gene: TRBJ2-1
CDR3 DNA: TGTGCCAGCAGCCAAGAGTGGGTGCCCAATGAGCAGTTCTTC
CDR3 protein: CASSQEWVPNEQFF

D gene: NA
clone size: NA
V gene: TRBV4-2
J gene: TRBJ1-5
CDR3 DNA: TGTGCCAGCAGCCAAGTTCTTGCCAGTTTAGGCAATCAGCCCCAGCATTTT
CDR3 protein: CASSQVLASLGNQPQHF

D gene: TRBD1
clone size: NA
V gene: TRBV30
J gene: TRBJ1-3
CDR3 DNA: TGTGCCTGGAGCGCCGGGACAGCTGGAAACACCATATATTTT
CDR3 protein: CAWSAGTAGNTIYF

D gene: NA
clone size: NA
V gene: TRBV7-9
J gene: TRBJ2-2
CDR3 DNA: TGTGCCAGCTCCCCTCCCGGGGGGAACACCGGGGAGCTGTTTTTT
CDR3 protein: CASSPPGGNTGELFF

D gene: NA
clone size: NA
V gene: TRBV19
J gene: TRBJ2-7
CDR3 DNA: TGTGCCAGTAGTATAGACAGGGGAACCTACGAGCAGTACTTC
CDR3 protein: CASSIDRGTYEQYF

D gene: NA
clone size: NA
V gene: TRBV28
J gene: TRBJ1-2
CDR3 DNA: TGTGCCAGCAGTTTAGGAGGGCAGATCTATGGCTACACCTTC
CDR3 protein: CASSLGGQIYGYTF

D gene: NA
clone size: once
V gene: TRBV5-6
J gene: TRBJ2-2
CDR3 DNA: TGTGCCAGCAGCTTGATCCCGCACACCGGGGAGCTGTTTTTT
CDR3 protein: CASSLIPHTGELFF

D gene: NA
clone size: NA
V gene: TRBV10-3
J gene: TRBJ1-4
CDR3 DNA: TGTGCCATCAGGGACTTTAGGGAGGAAAAACTGTTTTTT
CDR3 protein: CAIRDFREEKLFF

D gene: TRBD1
clone size: NA
V gene: TRBV28
J gene: TRBJ2-3
CDR3 DNA: TGTGCCAGCAGTTGGCCGGGACAGGGCCCAGATACGCAGTATTTT
CDR3 protein: CASSWPGQGPDTQYF

D gene: NA
clone size: NA
V gene: TRBV7-7
J gene: TRBJ2-2
CDR3 DNA: TGTGCCAGCAGCCAAGTGACAGCCGGGGAGCTGTTTTTT
CDR3 protein: CASSQVTAGELFF

D gene: TRBD2
clone size: NA
V gene: TRBV7-9
J gene: TRBJ2-7
CDR3 DNA: TGTGCCAGCAGCTTCCGAGGGGGGGCTAGCGGGAGGGTGCAGTACTTC
CDR3 protein: CASSFRGGASGRVQYF

D gene: NA
clone size: NA
V gene: TRBV6-1
J gene: TRBJ2-7
CDR3 DNA: TGTGCCAGCAGTGCTTGGACGGTAACCTACGAGCAGTACTTC
CDR3 protein: CASSAWTVTYEQYF

D gene: NA
clone size: NA
V gene: TRBV15
J gene: TRBJ2-7
CDR3 DNA: TGTGCCACTAGCAGAGCCCGGACATCGGATATGGCCTACGAGCAGTACTTC
CDR3 protein: CATSRARTSDMAYEQYF

D gene: TRBD1
clone size: NA
V gene: TRBV6-5
J gene: TRBJ2-4
CDR3 DNA: TGTGCCAGCAGCGACAGGGGGCTTGTCAAAAACATTCAGTACTTC
CDR3 protein: CASSDRGLVKNIQYF

D gene: TRBD1
clone size: NA
V gene: TRBV5-1
J gene: TRBJ1-1
CDR3 DNA: TGCGCCAGCAGCTTGAGTCAGGGGGGCAACACTGAAGCTTTCTTT
CDR3 protein: CASSLSQGGNTEAFF

D gene: NA
clone size: NA
V gene: TRBV4-1
J gene: TRBJ1-3
CDR3 DNA: TGCGCCAGCAGCCAAGGAAGAGGGAAAACAACCGGAAACACCATATATTTT
CDR3 protein: CASSQGRGKTTGNTIYF

D gene: NA
clone size: NA
V gene: TRBV11-3
J gene: TRBJ2-2
CDR3 DNA: TGTGCCAGCAGCTACGACGGGGAGAACACCGGGGAGCTGTTTTTT
CDR3 protein: CASSYDGENTGELFF

D gene: NA
clone size: NA
V gene: TRBV19
J gene: TRBJ1-3
CDR3 DNA: TGTGCCAGTAGTATCTCTGGCGGCATGTCTGGAAACACCATATATTTT
CDR3 protein: CASSISGGMSGNTIYF

D gene: NA
clone size: NA
V gene: TRBV5-1
J gene: TRBJ2-7
CDR3 DNA: TGCGCCAGCAGCTTGGACTCCACCGCCTACGAGCAGTACTTC
CDR3 protein: CASSLDSTAYEQYF

D gene: NA
clone size: NA
V gene: TRBV11-2
J gene: TRBJ1-1
CDR3 DNA: TGTGCCAGCAGTTCTACACAGAACACTGAAGCTTTCTTT
CDR3 protein: CASSSTQNTEAFF

D gene: TRBD2
clone size: NA
V gene: TRBV4-2
J gene: TRBJ2-7
CDR3 DNA: TGTGCCAGCAGCCAGGGACTAGCGGGCTCCTACGAGCAGTACTTC
CDR3 protein: CASSQGLAGSYEQYF

D gene: NA
clone size: NA
V gene: TRBV7-8
J gene: TRBJ2-1
CDR3 DNA: TGTGCCAGTAGCATTACCCGGCCACCTCCCTACAATGAGCAGTTCTTC
CDR3 protein: CASSITRPPPYNEQFF

D gene: TRBD2
clone size: NA
V gene: TRBV5-4
J gene: TRBJ2-7
CDR3 DNA: TGTGCCAGCAGCTTGGTGCTGGGCGCGGGAGGAAGCTACGAGCAGTACTTC
CDR3 protein: CASSLVLGAGGSYEQYF

D gene: NA
clone size: NA
V gene: TRBV18
J gene: TRBJ2-7
CDR3 DNA: TGTGCCAGCTCACCTAAAGGCGGCGGCCCCTCTACCTACGAGCAGTACTTC
CDR3 protein: CASSPKGGGPSTYEQYF

D gene: NA
clone size: NA
V gene: TRBV28
J gene: TRBJ2-1
CDR3 DNA: TGTGCCAGCAGTTCCGGGCCCCCGCCCCCCTCCTACAATGAGCAGTTCTTC
CDR3 protein: CASSSGPPPPSYNEQFF

D gene: NA
clone size: NA
V gene: TRBV28
J gene: TRBJ1-1
CDR3 DNA: TGTGCCAGCAGTCCGCCGTTGGGACAAAAGAACACTGAAGCTTTCTTT
CDR3 protein: CASSPPLGQKNTEAFF

D gene: NA
clone size: NA
V gene: TRBV5-1
J gene: TRBJ1-1
CDR3 DNA: TGCGCCAGCAGCTTGGGACCCCAGGCTGAAGCTTTCTTT
CDR3 protein: CASSLGPQAEAFF

D gene: NA
clone size: NA
V gene: TRBV28
J gene: TRBJ2-3
CDR3 DNA: TGTGCCAGCAGCCGACGTAGGACTAGCACAGATACGCAGTATTTT
CDR3 protein: CASSRRRTSTDTQYF

D gene: NA
clone size: NA
V gene: TRBV6-5
J gene: TRBJ2-7
CDR3 DNA: TGTGCCAGCAGTTACTCGGGGGGTGGAAGATACGAGCAGTACTTC
CDR3 protein: CASSYSGGGRYEQYF

D gene: TRBD1
clone size: NA
V gene: TRBV19
J gene: TRBJ1-3
CDR3 DNA: TGTGCCAGTAGTACACTTGGTTCGGGACAGCGACGAAGAAACACCATATATTTT
CDR3 protein: CASSTLGSGQRRRNTIYF

D gene: TRBD2
clone size: NA
V gene: TRBV2
J gene: TRBJ2-7
CDR3 DNA: TGTGCCAGCAGTGTCACCCGGGAGGTCGAGCAGTACTTC
CDR3 protein: CASSVTREVEQYF

D gene: NA
clone size: NA
V gene: TRBV9
J gene: TRBJ2-7
CDR3 DNA: TGTGCCAGCGGCAGGACGTCTGTGGGCGAGCAGTACTTC
CDR3 protein: CASGRTSVGEQYF

D gene: TRBD1
clone size: NA
V gene: TRBV15
J gene: TRBJ1-2
CDR3 DNA: TGTGCCACCAGCAGAGCCCGGACAGGGGGCAGATATGGCTACACCTTC
CDR3 protein: CATSRARTGGRYGYTF

D gene: NA
clone size: NA
V gene: TRBV6-4
J gene: TRBJ2-7
CDR3 DNA: TGTGCCAGCAGGTCAGTTAGAGGTAGGAGCGGGCCAAACTACGAGCAGTACTTC
CDR3 protein: CASRSVRGRSGPNYEQYF

D gene: TRBD1
clone size: NA
V gene: TRBV28
J gene: TRBJ1-1
CDR3 DNA: TGTGCCAGCAGTACCCGGGACAGGGGCCCAAATGAAGCTTTCTTT
CDR3 protein: CASSTRDRGPNEAFF

D gene: NA
clone size: NA
V gene: TRBV2
J gene: TRBJ2-6
CDR3 DNA: TGTGCCAGCAGTCCCACATCAACCTCTGGGGCCAACGTCCTGACTTTC
CDR3 protein: CASSPTSTSGANVLTF

D gene: NA
clone size: NA
V gene: TRBV20-1
J gene: TRBJ1-4
CDR3 DNA: TGCAGTGCGACCGCGAATGAAAAACTGTTTTTT
CDR3 protein: CSATANEKLFF

D gene: NA
clone size: NA
V gene: TRBV7-9
J gene: TRBJ2-1
CDR3 DNA: TGTGCCAGCAGCGGATTCCTCCGGGCTGAGCAGTTCTTC
CDR3 protein: CASSGFLRAEQFF

D gene: NA
clone size: NA
V gene: TRBV9
J gene: TRBJ2-7
CDR3 DNA: TGTGCCAGCAGTCAGAGAGGGGTGGACTACGAGCAGTACTTC
CDR3 protein: CASSQRGVDYEQYF

D gene: NA
clone size: NA
V gene: TRBV6-5
J gene: TRBJ2-5
CDR3 DNA: TGTGCCGCCAAAAGGACGGGGCAAGAGACCCAGTACTTC
CDR3 protein: CAAKRTGQETQYF

D gene: NA
clone size: NA
V gene: TRBV27
J gene: TRBJ2-7
CDR3 DNA: TGTGCCAGCAGTTTGCTAGGAGGTGGCTACGAGCAGTACTTC
CDR3 protein: CASSLLGGGYEQYF

D gene: NA
clone size: NA
V gene: TRBV10-3
J gene: TRBJ2-1
CDR3 DNA: TGTGCCATCAGTGAGTTAGACAAGCCGGGGTACAATGAGCAGTTCTTC
CDR3 protein: CAISELDKPGYNEQFF

D gene: NA
clone size: NA
V gene: TRBV18
J gene: TRBJ2-2
CDR3 DNA: TGTGCCAGCTCACCACGGGACAAAGACACCGGGGAGCTGTTTTTT
CDR3 protein: CASSPRDKDTGELFF

D gene: TRBD1
clone size: NA
V gene: TRBV27
J gene: TRBJ2-3
CDR3 DNA: TGTGCCAGCAGCCAAGGGGAGGGGACAGGGGGCACAGATACGCAGTATTTT
CDR3 protein: CASSQGEGTGGTDTQYF

D gene: NA
clone size: NA
V gene: TRBV28
J gene: TRBJ1-1
CDR3 DNA: TGTGCCAGCACTCTTGGGTGGGAACCTGAAGCTTTCTTT
CDR3 protein: CASTLGWEPEAFF

D gene: TRBD2
clone size: NA
V gene: TRBV5-1
J gene: TRBJ2-1
CDR3 DNA: TGCGCCAGCAGCTTGGTCGCGCTAGCGGAACCATACAATGAGCAGTTCTTC
CDR3 protein: CASSLVALAEPYNEQFF

D gene: TRBD1
clone size: NA
V gene: TRBV5-1
J gene: TRBJ1-5
CDR3 DNA: TGCGCCAGCAGCTCGGGACAGGGTGGCCAGCCCCAGCATTTT
CDR3 protein: CASSSGQGGQPQHF

D gene: NA
clone size: NA
V gene: TRBV5-6
J gene: TRBJ1-1
CDR3 DNA: TGTGCCAGCAGCTTGTGGACAGCCACTGAAGCTTTCTTT
CDR3 protein: CASSLWTATEAFF

D gene: NA
clone size: NA
V gene: TRBV10-1
J gene: TRBJ2-7
CDR3 DNA: TGCGCCAGCAGTGAGTCGACCCCCTCCTACGAGCAGTACTTC
CDR3 protein: CASSESTPSYEQYF

D gene: NA
clone size: NA
V gene: TRBV7-3
J gene: TRBJ1-1
CDR3 DNA: TGTGCCAGCAGCCTAACTTTGAACACTGAAGCTTTCTTT
CDR3 protein: CASSLTLNTEAFF

D gene: NA
clone size: NA
V gene: TRBV6-5
J gene: TRBJ2-7
CDR3 DNA: TGTGCCAGCAGTTCGGGCCCGCGATACGAGCAGTACTTC
CDR3 protein: CASSSGPRYEQYF

D gene: TRBD1
clone size: NA
V gene: TRBV6-1
J gene: TRBJ1-2
CDR3 DNA: TGTGCCAGCAGTGGCACAGGGGGTATTGGCTATGGCTACACCTTC
CDR3 protein: CASSGTGGIGYGYTF

D gene: TRBD2
clone size: NA
V gene: TRBV5-1
J gene: TRBJ2-2
CDR3 DNA: TGCGCCAGCAGCAAAGGACTAGCGGAAACCGGGGAGCTGTTTTTT
CDR3 protein: CASSKGLAETGELFF